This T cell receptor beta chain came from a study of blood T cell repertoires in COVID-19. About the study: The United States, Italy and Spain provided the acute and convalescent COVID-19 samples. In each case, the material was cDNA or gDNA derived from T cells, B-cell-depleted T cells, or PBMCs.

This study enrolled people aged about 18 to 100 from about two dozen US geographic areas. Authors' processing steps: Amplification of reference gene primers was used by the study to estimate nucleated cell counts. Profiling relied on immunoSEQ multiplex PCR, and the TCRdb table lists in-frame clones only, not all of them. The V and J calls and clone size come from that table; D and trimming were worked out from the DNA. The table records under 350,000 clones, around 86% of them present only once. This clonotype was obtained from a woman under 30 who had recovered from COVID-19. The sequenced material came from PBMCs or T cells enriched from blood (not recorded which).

CDR3 nucleotide sequence: TGTGCCAGCAGTCTCGTTGATTCAGGGGCCGGGGAGCTGTTTTTT. Translating gives CASSLVDSGAGELFF. This chain joins TRBV27 and TRBJ2-2, with D perhaps TRBD1 (6 bases). From germline, CDR1 is MNHEY and CDR2 SMNVEV (reference sequence). The CDR3 sequence is 15 residues long. V lost 5 bases and J lost 6, with 16 bases in between.